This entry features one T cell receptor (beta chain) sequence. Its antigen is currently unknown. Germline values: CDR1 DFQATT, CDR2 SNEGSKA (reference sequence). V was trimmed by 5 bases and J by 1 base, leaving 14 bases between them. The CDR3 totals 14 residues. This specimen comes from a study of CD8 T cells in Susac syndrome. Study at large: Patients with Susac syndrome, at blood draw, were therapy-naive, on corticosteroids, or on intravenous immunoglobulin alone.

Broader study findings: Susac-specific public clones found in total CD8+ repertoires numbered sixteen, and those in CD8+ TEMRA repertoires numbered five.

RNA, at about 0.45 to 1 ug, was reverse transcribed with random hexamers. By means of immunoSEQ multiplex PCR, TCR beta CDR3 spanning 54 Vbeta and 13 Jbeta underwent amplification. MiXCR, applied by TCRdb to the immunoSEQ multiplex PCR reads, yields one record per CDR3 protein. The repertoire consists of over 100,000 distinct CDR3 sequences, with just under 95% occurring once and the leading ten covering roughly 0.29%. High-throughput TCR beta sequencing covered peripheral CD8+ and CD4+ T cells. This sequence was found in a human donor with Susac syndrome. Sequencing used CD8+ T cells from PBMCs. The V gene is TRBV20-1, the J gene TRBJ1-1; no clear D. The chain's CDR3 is CSALVSDSNTEAFF. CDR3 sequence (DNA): TGCAGTGCTCTCGTGTCGGACTCGAACACTGAAGCTTTCTTT.